The present TCR beta chain was sequenced within a study of cytomegalovirus exposure and HLA in healthy donors (dated by TCRdb to about 2017). Concerning the study at large: A later analysis indicated that the roughly 120 validation repertoires were generated on the platform also employed for the 700 or so repertoires of the first cohort. Besides the first cohort of about 730 subjects, a separate validation cohort made up of roughly 120 different subjects was used. The study aimed to test whether signatures of past pathogen exposure could be identified by cataloging public T cell receptors. To predict cytomegalovirus infection status, the study combined high-throughput TCR immunosequencing, statistical association of individual TCRs with disease status, and machine learning.

Donors formed part of the validation cohort, which comprised fewer than 150 subjects and was distinct from the first cohort of some 700 subjects. What the work shows at the level of the full study, not this receptor alone: A total of fewer than 200 TCR beta chains were listed by the study as associated with cytomegalovirus. The classifier was reported to diagnose cytomegalovirus status with high specificity and sensitivity in both the original and validation cohorts. Most TCR sequences were observed very rarely across donors, whereas some public TCRs were present in many individuals. A later analysis found that TCRs clustered in the first cohort also tended to co-occur in the 120 or so validation repertoires, with roughly 95% of cluster scores above 0. A few of the identified cytomegalovirus-associated TCR beta chains were confirmed in vitro to be specific for cytomegalovirus antigens. All 120 repertoires were used to score co-occurrence in the validation cohort in a later analysis, because that analysis had no HLA typing for the cohort. The authors suggested that the approach could potentially be generalized to other disease states and immunological phenotypes.

To note about this clone: What this receptor recognizes is not known. Base qualities are not recorded, but no much larger clone differs from it by a single base.

The germline V gene specifies SGDLS as CDR1 and YYNGEE as CDR2. V lost 2 bases and J lost 6 bases, and the count of bases not matched to a germline gene is 11. The CDR3 holds 16 amino acids from the cysteine to the phenylalanine. Only CDR3 DNA remains: 48 bases, in frame from the first base. Libraries were constructed by the immunoSEQ multiplex PCR assay. The source study handled its data this way. A statistical classification framework was developed to diagnose cytomegalovirus status using the catalog of TCR beta chain sequences. TCRdb re-hosts the immuneACCESS table, in-frame sequences only. Its copies lack some clones; in the studies checked, an unresolved V gene accounts for under half of them, and the cause for the rest is not known. Clonal size and the V and J genes are those of that table, whereas D and trimming came from the DNA. The table for this sample lists roughly 130,000 clones; 88% of them were counted only once. In total, the top ten clones hold 1.2% to 1.5% of the sample.

This sequence uses TRBV9 and TRBJ1-2; TRBD1 fits 9 bases in the junction. This clonotype was sampled from a man aged 25-45 years in good health and CMV-seronegative. The sequencing input was PBMCs. The DNA sequence is TGTGCCAGCAGCGTGACCATTACAGGGGGCGCGGATGGCTACACCTTC. Its coded protein is CASSVTITGGADGYTF.